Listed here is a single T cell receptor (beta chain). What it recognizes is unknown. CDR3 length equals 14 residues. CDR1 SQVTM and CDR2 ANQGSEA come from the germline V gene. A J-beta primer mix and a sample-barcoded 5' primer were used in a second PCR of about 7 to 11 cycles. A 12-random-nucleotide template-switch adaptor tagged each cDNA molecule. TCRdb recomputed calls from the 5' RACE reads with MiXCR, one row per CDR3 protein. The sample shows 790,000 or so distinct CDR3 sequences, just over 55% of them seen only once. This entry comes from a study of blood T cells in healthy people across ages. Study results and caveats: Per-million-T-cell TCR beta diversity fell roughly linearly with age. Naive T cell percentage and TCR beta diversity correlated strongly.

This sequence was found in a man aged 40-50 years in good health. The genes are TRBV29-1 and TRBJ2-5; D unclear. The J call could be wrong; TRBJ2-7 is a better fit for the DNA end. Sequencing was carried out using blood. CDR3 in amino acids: CSVVSRGSTYEQYF. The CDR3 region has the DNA TGCAGCGTTGTGTCTCGTGGGTCCACGTACGAGCAGTACTTC.